This T cell receptor beta chain was sequenced in a study of blood T cells in healthy people across ages. Germline loops: CDR1 MNHNS, CDR2 SASEGT. Trimming removed 6 bases at V and 1 base at J, with 16 bases between. CDR3 size: 15 residues. As concerns this clonotype: The antigen is unknown.

Sample-barcoded 5' priming and a J-beta primer mix drove a second PCR of about 6 to 12 cycles. Using its own MiXCR run on the 5' RACE reads, TCRdb lists one record per CDR3 protein. The table lists around 620,000 distinct CDR3 sequences, 25% to 30% of them singletons. Findings of the study overall: A strong correlation was seen between TCR beta diversity and naive T cell percentage. Fewer expanded clones and more diversity marked long-lived versus aged donors. What prevented conclusive comparison of naive and antigen-experienced cells was that PBMCs were unsorted.

Caucasian individuals from Russia who were healthy and aged roughly 6 to 95 acted as donors. This rearrangement joins TRBV6-1 to TRBJ2-7; TRBD2 is a possible D gene (7 bases). The specimen was blood. This clonotype was sampled from an older woman in good health. CDR3 protein: CASRPMGGGSYEQYF. The CDR3 nucleotides are TGTGCCAGCAGGCCCATGGGAGGGGGTTCCTACGAGCAGTACTTC.